This section outlines one T cell receptor beta chain sequence together with its context. This receptor's antigen is unknown. Nothing much larger sits one base from this clone, and base qualities are not available. TCRbeta CDR3 regions were amplified from genomic DNA using the immunoSEQ Assay, a bias-controlled multiplex PCR. Per the source publication's procedure: Within the assay, amplification of reference gene primers was used to estimate how many nucleated cells each sample contained. To quantify the absolute abundance of each unique TCRbeta CDR3 rearrangement, sequence reads were collapsed and filtered. For each sample, productive Simpson clonality was calculated as the square root of Simpson's diversity index across productive rearrangements. This immuneACCESS table, as held by TCRdb, lists in-frame sequences with V and J called but not all clones. Of the missing ones, under half trace to an unresolved V gene in checked studies; the others have no known cause. V, J and clone size are taken as reported in that table, and D and trimming were inferred from the DNA itself. The sample includes fewer than 350,000 clones, with approximately 80% observed a single time. Together, the top ten hold 4.1% of the sample.

Collaborating institutions collected whole blood in K2EDTA tubes following their own protocols. For TCRbeta analysis, collaborator samples were shipped as frozen whole blood, as isolated PBMCs, or as DNA extracted from either sample type. This record comes from a study of blood T cell repertoires in COVID-19 (dated by TCRdb to about 2020). Describing the broader study: Samples from collaborators originated in the United States, Italy and Spain and spanned both the acute and convalescent phases of COVID-19. The dataset comprised deeply sampled blood TCRbeta repertoires from subjects exposed to, actively infected with, or recovered from COVID-19. HLA class I and class II types, where available, came from metadata supplied by the sample provider rather than from assay-based typing. The repertoires were released in a freely available public database intended as a resource for research on the immune response to SARS-CoV-2. Sample metadata almost always included a de-identified subject ID, COVID-19 status, age in years and sex. The prospective study material was composed of cDNA or gDNA derived from T cells, B-cell-depleted T cells, or PBMCs. Samples were obtained from the ongoing ImmuneRACE study (first 160 participants) and from 1,254 subjects provided by 6 global collaborators. Study-wide findings and limitations: The quantity of clinical and demographic metadata differed by source and by participant and was supplied without curation.

V is cut by 1 base and J by 1 base, and the space between the germline ends is 14 bases. The germline V gene specifies SGHRS as CDR1 and YFSETQ as CDR2. Inclusive of the bounding cysteine and phenylalanine, the CDR3 is 16 residues long. This entry keeps only the CDR3 DNA: 48 bases, framed from base 1. This sequence uses TRBV5-1 and TRBJ1-1, and the D gene may be TRBD1, 5 bases matching. Sequenced: peripheral blood. The sequence derives from a woman aged 45-65 years with active or convalescent COVID-19. The CDR3 is CASSLLPGRPNTEAFF. The DNA sequence reads TGCGCCAGCAGCTTGCTGCCAGGGCGTCCGAACACTGAAGCTTTCTTT.